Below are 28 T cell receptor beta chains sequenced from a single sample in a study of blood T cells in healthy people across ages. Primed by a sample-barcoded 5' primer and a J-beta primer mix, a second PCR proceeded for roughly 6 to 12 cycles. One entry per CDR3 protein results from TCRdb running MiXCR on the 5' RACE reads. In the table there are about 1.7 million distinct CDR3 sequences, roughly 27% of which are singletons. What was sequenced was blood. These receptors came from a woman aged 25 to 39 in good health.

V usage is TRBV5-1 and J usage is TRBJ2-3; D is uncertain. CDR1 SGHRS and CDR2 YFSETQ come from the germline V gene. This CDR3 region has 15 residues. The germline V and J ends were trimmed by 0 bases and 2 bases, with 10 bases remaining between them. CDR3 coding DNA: TGCGCCAGCAGCTTGGGGACCTGGACCACAGATACGCAGTATTTT. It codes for CASSLGTWTTDTQYF. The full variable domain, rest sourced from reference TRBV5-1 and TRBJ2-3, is KAGVTQTPRYLIKTRGQQVTLSCSPISGHRSVSWYQQTPGQGLQFLFEYFSETQRNKGNFPGRFSGRQFSNSRSEMNVSTLELGDSALYLCASSLGTWTTDTQYFGPGTRLTVL.

Here the CDR3 reads CASSVSTSGVYEQYF. CDR3 coding DNA: TGTGCCAGCAGCGTTTCGACTAGCGGGGTGTACGAGCAGTACTTC. The rearrangement links TRBV9 to TRBJ2-7; 11 bases map to TRBD2. Trimming cost V 2 bases and J 4 bases; bases outside gene matches: 5. Germline V CDR1 and CDR2: SGDLS, YYNGEE. CDR3 length: 15 amino acids.

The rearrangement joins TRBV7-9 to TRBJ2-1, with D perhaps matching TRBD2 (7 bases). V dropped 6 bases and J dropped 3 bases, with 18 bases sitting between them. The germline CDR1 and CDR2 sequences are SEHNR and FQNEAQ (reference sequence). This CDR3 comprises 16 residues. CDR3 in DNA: TGTGCCAGCAGGGATACAGGGCCTAGCGGCTACAATGAGCAGTTCTTC. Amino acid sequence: CASRDTGPSGYNEQFF.

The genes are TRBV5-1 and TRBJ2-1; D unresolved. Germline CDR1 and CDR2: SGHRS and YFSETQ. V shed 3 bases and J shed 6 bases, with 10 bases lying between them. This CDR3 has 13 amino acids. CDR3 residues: CASSSEAGNEQFF. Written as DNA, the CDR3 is TGCGCCAGCAGCTCGGAAGCTGGCAATGAGCAGTTCTTC.

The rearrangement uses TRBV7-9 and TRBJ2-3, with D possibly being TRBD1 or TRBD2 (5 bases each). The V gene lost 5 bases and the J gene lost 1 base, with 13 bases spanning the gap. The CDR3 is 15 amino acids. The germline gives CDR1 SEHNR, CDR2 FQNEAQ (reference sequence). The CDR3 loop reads CASSADGTRTDTQYF. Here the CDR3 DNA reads TGTGCCAGCAGCGCTGACGGGACCCGCACAGATACGCAGTATTTT.

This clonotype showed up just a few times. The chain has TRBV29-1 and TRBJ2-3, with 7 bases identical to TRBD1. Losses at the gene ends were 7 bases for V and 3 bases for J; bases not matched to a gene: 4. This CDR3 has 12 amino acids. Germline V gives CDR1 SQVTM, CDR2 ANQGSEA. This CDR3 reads CSDQQGTDTQYF. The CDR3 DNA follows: TGCAGCGATCAACAGGGGACAGATACGCAGTATTTT.

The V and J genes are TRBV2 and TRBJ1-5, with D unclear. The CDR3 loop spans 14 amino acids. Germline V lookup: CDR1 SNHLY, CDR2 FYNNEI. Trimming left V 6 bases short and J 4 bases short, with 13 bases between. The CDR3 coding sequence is TGTGCCAGCAGGACGGTCCTAACAAATCAGCCCCAGCATTTT. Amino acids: CASRTVLTNQPQHF.

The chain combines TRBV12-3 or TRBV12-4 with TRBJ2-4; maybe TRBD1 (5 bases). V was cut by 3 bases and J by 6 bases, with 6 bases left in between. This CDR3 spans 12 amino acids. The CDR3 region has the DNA TGTGCCAGCAGTTTCGACAGAAACATTCAGTACTTC. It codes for CASSFDRNIQYF.

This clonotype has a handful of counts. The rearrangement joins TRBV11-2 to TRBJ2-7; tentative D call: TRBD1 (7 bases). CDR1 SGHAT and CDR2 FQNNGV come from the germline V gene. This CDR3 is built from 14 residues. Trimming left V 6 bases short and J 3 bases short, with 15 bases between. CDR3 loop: CASRTGGGFYEQYF. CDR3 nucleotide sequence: TGTGCCAGCAGAACCGGAGGGGGCTTCTACGAGCAGTACTTC.

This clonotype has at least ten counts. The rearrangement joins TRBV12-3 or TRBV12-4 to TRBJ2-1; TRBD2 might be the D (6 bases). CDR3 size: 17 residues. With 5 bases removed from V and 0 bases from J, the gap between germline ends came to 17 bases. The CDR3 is CASSGLGGPSSYNEQFF. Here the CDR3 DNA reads TGTGCCAGCAGTGGCCTGGGGGGTCCCAGCTCCTACAATGAGCAGTTCTTC.

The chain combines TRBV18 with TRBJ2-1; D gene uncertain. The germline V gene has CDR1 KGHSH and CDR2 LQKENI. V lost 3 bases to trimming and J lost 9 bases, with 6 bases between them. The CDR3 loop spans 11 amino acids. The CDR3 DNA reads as TGTGCCAGCTCACCCTATGGTGAGCAGTTCTTC. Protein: CASSPYGEQFF.

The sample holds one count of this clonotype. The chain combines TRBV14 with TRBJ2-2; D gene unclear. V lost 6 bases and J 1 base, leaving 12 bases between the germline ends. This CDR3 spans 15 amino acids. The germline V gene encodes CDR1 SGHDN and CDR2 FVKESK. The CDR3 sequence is CASSPKTVNTGELFF. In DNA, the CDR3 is TGTGCCAGCAGTCCTAAGACCGTGAACACCGGGGAGCTGTTTTTT.

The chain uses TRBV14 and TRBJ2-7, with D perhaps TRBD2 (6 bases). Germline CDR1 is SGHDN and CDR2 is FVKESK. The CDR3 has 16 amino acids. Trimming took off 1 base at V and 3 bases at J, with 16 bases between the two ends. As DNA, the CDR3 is TGTGCCAGCAGCCAAGGGGAGGCCAGGGCGGGCTACGAGCAGTACTTC. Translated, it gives CASSQGEARAGYEQYF.

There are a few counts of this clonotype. CDR3 in DNA: TGTGCCAGCAGCTGGGCTCCGGGCGGCTACACCTTC. Amino acid sequence: CASSWAPGGYTF. The rearrangement uses TRBV7-9 and TRBJ1-2, with D uncertain. The CDR3 loop spans 12 amino acids. V was pared by 4 bases and J by 8 bases, with 11 bases between. Germline V lookup: CDR1 SEHNR, CDR2 FQNEAQ (reference sequence). Using reference TRBV7-9 and TRBJ1-2 for the parts outside the CDR3, the full variable domain is DTGVSQNPRHKITKRGQNVTFRCDPISEHNRLYWYRQTLGQGPEFLTYFQNEAQLEKSRLLSDRFSAERPKGSFSTLEIQRTEQGDSAMYLCASSWAPGGYTFGSGTRLTVV.

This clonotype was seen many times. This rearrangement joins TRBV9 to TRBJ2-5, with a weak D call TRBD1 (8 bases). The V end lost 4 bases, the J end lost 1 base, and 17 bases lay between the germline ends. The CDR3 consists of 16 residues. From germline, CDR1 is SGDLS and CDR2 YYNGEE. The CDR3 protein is CASSIGQGGGQETQYF. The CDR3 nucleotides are TGTGCCAGCAGCATCGGACAGGGAGGGGGCCAAGAGACCCAGTACTTC.

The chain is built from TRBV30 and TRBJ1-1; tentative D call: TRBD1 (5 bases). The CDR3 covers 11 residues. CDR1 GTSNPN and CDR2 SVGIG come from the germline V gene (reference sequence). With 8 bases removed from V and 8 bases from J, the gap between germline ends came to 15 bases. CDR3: CAGGRTEEAFF. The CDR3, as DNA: TGTGCCGGGGGTCGGACGGAAGAAGCTTTCTTT.

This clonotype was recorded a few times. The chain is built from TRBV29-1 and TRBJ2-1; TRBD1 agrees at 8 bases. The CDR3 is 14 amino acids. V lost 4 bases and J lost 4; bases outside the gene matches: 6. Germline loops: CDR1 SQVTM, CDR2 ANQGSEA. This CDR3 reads CSVVWTGSYNEQFF. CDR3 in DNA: TGCAGCGTTGTCTGGACAGGGAGTTACAATGAGCAGTTCTTC.

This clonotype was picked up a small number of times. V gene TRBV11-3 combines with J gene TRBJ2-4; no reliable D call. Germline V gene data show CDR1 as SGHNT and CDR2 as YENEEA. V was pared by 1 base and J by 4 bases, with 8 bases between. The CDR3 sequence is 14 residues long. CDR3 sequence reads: CASSLAGRKNIQYF. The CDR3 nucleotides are TGTGCCAGCAGCTTAGCTGGACGTAAAAACATTCAGTACTTC.

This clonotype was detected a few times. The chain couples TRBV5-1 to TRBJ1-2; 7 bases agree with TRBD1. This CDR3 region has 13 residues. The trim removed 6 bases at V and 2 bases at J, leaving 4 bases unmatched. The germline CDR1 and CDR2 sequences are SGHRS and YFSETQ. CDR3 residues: CASTVTGNYGYTF. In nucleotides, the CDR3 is TGCGCCAGCACCGTGACAGGGAACTATGGCTACACCTTC. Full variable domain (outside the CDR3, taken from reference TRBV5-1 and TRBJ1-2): KAGVTQTPRYLIKTRGQQVTLSCSPISGHRSVSWYQQTPGQGLQFLFEYFSETQRNKGNFPGRFSGRQFSNSRSEMNVSTLELGDSALYLCASTVTGNYGYTFGSGTRLTVV.

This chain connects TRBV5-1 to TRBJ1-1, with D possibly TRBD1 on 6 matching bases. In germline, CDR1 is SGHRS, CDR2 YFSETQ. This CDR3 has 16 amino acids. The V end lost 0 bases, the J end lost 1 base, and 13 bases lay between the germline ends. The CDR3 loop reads CASSLARTQGNTEAFF. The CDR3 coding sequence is TGCGCCAGCAGCTTGGCCCGAACACAGGGGAACACTGAAGCTTTCTTT.

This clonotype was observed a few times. DNA for the CDR3: TGCGCCAGCAGCCAAGGCGACAGGCTCGGAGTAGGTGGCTACACCTTC. Translated: CASSQGDRLGVGGYTF. The chain uses TRBV4-1 and TRBJ1-2; D may be TRBD1 (6 bases). Between the trimmed V and J ends, which lost 1 base and 7 bases, there was a span of 19 bases. Germline assignment: CDR1 MGHRA and CDR2 YSYEKL. The CDR3 covers 16 residues.

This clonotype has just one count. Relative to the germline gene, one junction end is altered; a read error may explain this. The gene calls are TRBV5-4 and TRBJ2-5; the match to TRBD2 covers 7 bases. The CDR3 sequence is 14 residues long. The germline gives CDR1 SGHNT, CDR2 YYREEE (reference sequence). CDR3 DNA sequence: TGTGCCTGCAGCTTACAGCGGGACGAAGAGACCCAGTACTTC. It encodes CACSLQRDEETQYF.

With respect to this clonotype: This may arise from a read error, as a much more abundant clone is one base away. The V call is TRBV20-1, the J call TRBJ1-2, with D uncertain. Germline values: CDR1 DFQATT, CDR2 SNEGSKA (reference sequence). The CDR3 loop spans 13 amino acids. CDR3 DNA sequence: TGCAGTGCTAAAACCCCCCTGGGCTATGGCTGCACCTTC. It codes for CSAKTPLGYGCTF.

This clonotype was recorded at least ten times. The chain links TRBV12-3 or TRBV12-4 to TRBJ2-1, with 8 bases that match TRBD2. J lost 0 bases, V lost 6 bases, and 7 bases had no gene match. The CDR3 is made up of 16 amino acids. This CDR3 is CASSPSGGSSYNEQFF. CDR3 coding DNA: TGTGCCAGCAGCCCGAGCGGGGGCAGCTCCTACAATGAGCAGTTCTTC.

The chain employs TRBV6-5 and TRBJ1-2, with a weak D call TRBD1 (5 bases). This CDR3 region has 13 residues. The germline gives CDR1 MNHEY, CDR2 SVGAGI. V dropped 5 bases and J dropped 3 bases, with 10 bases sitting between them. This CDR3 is CASSRTGHYGYTF. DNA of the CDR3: TGTGCCAGCAGTCGGACGGGGCACTATGGCTACACCTTC.

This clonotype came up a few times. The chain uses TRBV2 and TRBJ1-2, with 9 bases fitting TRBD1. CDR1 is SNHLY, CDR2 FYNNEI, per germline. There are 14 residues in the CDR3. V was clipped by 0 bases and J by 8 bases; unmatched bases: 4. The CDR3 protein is CASSEAPTGGGYTF. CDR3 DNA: TGTGCCAGCAGTGAAGCCCCCACAGGGGGCGGCTACACCTTC. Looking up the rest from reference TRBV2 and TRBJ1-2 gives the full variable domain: EPEVTQTPSHQVTQMGQEVILRCVPISNHLYFYWYRQILGQKVEFLVSFYNNEISEKSEIFDDQFSVERPDGSNFTLKIRSTKLEDSAMYFCASSEAPTGGGYTFGSGTRLTVV.

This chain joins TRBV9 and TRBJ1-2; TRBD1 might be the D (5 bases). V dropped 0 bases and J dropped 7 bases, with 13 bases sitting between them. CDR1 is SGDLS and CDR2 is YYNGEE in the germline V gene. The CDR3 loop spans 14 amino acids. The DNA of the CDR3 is TGTGCCAGCAGCGTAGGGCAGGGCATAGTTGGCTACACCTTC. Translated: CASSVGQGIVGYTF.

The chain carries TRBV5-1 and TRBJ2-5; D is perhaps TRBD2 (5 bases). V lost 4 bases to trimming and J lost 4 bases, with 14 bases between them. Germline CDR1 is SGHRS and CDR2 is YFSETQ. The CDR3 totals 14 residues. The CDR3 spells CASSPESGGETQYF. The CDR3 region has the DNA TGCGCCAGCAGCCCCGAAAGTGGAGGAGAGACCCAGTACTTC.